This TCR beta chain stems from a study of radiotherapy plus CTLA-4 blockade in lung cancer. Findings of the study overall: In blood, tumor-derived TCR clones expanded after radiotherapy plus ipilimumab.

CDR1 is SQVTM, CDR2 ANQGSEA, per germline. The CDR3 extends over 13 amino acids. V gave up 5 bases and J gave up 4 bases, with 14 bases separating them. Chemo-refractory metastatic non-small-cell lung cancer patients were treated with focal radiation plus CTLA-4 blockade with ipilimumab. Clones were sequenced by immunoSEQ multiplex PCR, and TCRdb holds only the in-frame ones, with some missing. The profile shows 83,000 or so clones, around 83% of them singletons. Remarks on this clone: The antigen is unknown.

The sample in question was peripheral blood, obtained from a patient treated with radiotherapy plus ipilimumab. The rearrangement joins TRBV29-1 to TRBJ1-2; weak D call: TRBD1 (6 bases). This sequence originates from a human donor with non-small cell lung cancer who had stable disease on radiotherapy plus ipilimumab. This CDR3 reads CSVLGDKGYGYTF. The CDR3 bases are TGCAGCGTTTTAGGGGACAAAGGCTATGGCTACACCTTC.